This T cell receptor beta chain was identified in a study of T cell changes during pregnancy in multiple sclerosis. Profiled with immunoSEQ multiplex PCR; TCRdb holds only in-frame clones, not every one. The sample gives 15,000 to 20,000 clones, about 89% of which show up once; about 8% is in the top ten. The source was CD8+ T cells from peripheral blood mononuclear cells, collected in the second trimester of pregnancy. The source of this sequence is a female donor in good health, enrolled as a control in a pregnancy study.

This CDR3 is CATSRENSITSGGTDTQYF. The CDR3 nucleotides read TGTGCCACCAGCAGAGAAAACTCCATCACTAGCGGGGGAACAGATACGCAGTATTTT. The chain employs TRBV15 and TRBJ2-3, with 11 bases matching TRBD2. The V and J ends lost 0 bases and 3 bases, in that order; junction bases with no gene match: 11. Per the germline V gene, CDR1 is LNHNV and CDR2 is YYDKDF (reference sequence). CDR3 length: 19 amino acids.